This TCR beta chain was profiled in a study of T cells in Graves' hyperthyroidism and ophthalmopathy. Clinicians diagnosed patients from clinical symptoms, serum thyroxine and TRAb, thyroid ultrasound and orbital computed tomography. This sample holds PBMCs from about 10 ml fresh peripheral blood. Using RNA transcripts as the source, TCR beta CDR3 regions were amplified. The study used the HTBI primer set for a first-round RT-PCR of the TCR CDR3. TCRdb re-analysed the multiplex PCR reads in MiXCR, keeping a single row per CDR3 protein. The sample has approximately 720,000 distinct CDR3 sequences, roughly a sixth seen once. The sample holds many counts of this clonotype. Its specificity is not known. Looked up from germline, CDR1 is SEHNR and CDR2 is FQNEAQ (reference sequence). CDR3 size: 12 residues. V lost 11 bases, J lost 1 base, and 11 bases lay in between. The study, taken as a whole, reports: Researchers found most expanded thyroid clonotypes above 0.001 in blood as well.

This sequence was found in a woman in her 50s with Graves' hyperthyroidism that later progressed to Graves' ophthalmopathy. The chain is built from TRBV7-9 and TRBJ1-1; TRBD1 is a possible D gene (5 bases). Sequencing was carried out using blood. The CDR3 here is CAESGANTEAFF. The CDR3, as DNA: TGTGCCGAAAGCGGGGCGAACACTGAAGCTTTCTTT.